This T cell receptor beta chain stems from a study of cytomegalovirus exposure and HLA in healthy donors. The germline V gene has CDR1 MNHEY and CDR2 SMNVEV (reference sequence). The CDR3 extends over 16 amino acids. V lost 3 bases, J lost 6 bases, and 15 bases lay in between. The primer mix had 60 Vbeta and 13 Jbeta primers. The method was immunoSEQ multiplex PCR; TCRdb's version includes in-frame clones alone and lacks a portion of them. The sample carries around 79,000 clones, roughly 73% recorded once. This clonotype originated in a woman in her 40s in good health and CMV-seropositive. This sequence joins TRBV27 and TRBJ1-6; D is possibly TRBD1 (5 bases). The sample comprised PBMCs. CDR3 bases: TGTGCCAGCAGTTTGAGCGGGGCTGGGATTAATTCACCCCTCCACTTT. This translates into CASSLSGAGINSPLHF.